This is a list of T cell receptor beta chains from one sample in a study of blood T cell repertoires in COVID-19. Clones were read by immunoSEQ multiplex PCR, and TCRdb kept only the in-frame ones, dropping some. The sample contains about 35,000 clones, 90% of which appear only once. The sample taken for sequencing was peripheral blood. All receptors come from a man of 80 years or more with acute or convalescent COVID-19. The CDR3 runs from the conserved cysteine through the conserved F or W. The order of the fields is clone size, D gene, J gene, V gene, CDR3 protein, CDR3 DNA. A D gene is named only where the DNA matches it firmly. Clone sizes are given selectively: once, few, many, or a class where the clone is expanded.

size: NA; D: TRBD1; J: TRBJ1-5; V: TRBV6-5; CDR3: CASSTQGGNQPQHF; DNA: TGTGCCAGCAGTACACAGGGGGGCAATCAGCCCCAGCATTTT
size: NA; D: NA; J: TRBJ1-5; V: TRBV7-2; CDR3: CASSSTGLENQPQHF; DNA: TGTGCCAGCAGTTCGACGGGACTGGAAAATCAGCCCCAGCATTTT
size: once; D: NA; J: TRBJ2-7; V: TRBV12-3/TRBV12-4; CDR3: CASSPRGSYEQYF; DNA: TGTGCCAGCAGCCCAAGGGGTTCCTACGAGCAGTACTTC
size: once; D: TRBD1; J: TRBJ1-5; V: TRBV30; CDR3: CAWSPFGTGNQPQHF; DNA: TGTGCCTGGAGCCCCTTCGGGACAGGGAATCAGCCCCAGCATTTT
size: NA; D: NA; J: TRBJ2-5; V: TRBV18; CDR3: CASSPTGRGETQYF; DNA: TGTGCCAGCTCTCCTACAGGGAGAGGAGAGACCCAGTACTTC
size: NA; D: NA; J: TRBJ2-5; V: TRBV6-1; CDR3: CASSESPRQSETQYF; DNA: TGTGCCAGCAGTGAATCTCCTAGACAGTCGGAGACCCAGTACTTC
size: NA; D: TRBD1; J: TRBJ1-6; V: TRBV5-1; CDR3: CASSLGDRDNSPLHF; DNA: TGCGCCAGCAGCTTAGGGGACAGGGATAATTCACCCCTCCACTTT
size: once; D: TRBD1; J: TRBJ1-1; V: TRBV5-1; CDR3: CASSLLAQGGNTEAFF; DNA: TGCGCCAGCAGCCTATTGGCACAGGGGGGGAACACTGAAGCTTTCTTT
size: NA; D: TRBD2; J: TRBJ2-4; V: TRBV4-1; CDR3: CASSQDTTGGANIQYF; DNA: TGCGCCAGCAGCCAAGATACCACGGGGGGGGCCAACATTCAGTACTTC
size: NA; D: NA; J: TRBJ2-7; V: TRBV28; CDR3: CASSIGQRAYEQYF; DNA: TGTGCCAGCAGTATAGGACAGCGCGCCTACGAGCAGTACTTC
size: NA; D: NA; J: TRBJ1-1; V: TRBV29-1; CDR3: CSVDTGGSYTEAFF; DNA: TGCAGCGTTGACACCGGGGGGAGCTACACTGAAGCTTTCTTT
size: NA; D: NA; J: TRBJ2-2; V: TRBV9; CDR3: CASSPLFLREAGELFF; DNA: TGTGCCAGCAGCCCCCTATTCCTCAGGGAAGCCGGGGAGCTGTTTTTT
size: NA; D: NA; J: TRBJ1-2; V: TRBV7-9; CDR3: CASSEPFGEGYTF; DNA: TGTGCCAGCAGCGAACCATTCGGGGAAGGCTACACCTTC
size: NA; D: NA; J: TRBJ1-2; V: TRBV7-2; CDR3: CASSLVTGPNYGYTF; DNA: TGTGCCAGCAGCTTAGTGACAGGCCCTAACTATGGCTACACCTTC
size: NA; D: TRBD1; J: TRBJ1-1; V: TRBV5-1; CDR3: CASSLGRDSRDTEAFF; DNA: TGCGCCAGCAGCTTGGGAAGGGACAGTCGGGACACTGAAGCTTTCTTT
size: NA; D: TRBD1; J: TRBJ1-2; V: TRBV19; CDR3: CASSNRDRPLYTF; DNA: TGTGCCAGTAGTAACCGGGACAGACCCCTCTACACCTTC
size: few; D: TRBD1; J: TRBJ1-6; V: TRBV6-5; CDR3: CASSSGQESGPLHF; DNA: TGTGCCAGCAGTTCGGGACAGGAAAGTGGACCCCTCCACTTT
size: NA; D: TRBD1; J: TRBJ1-5; V: TRBV2; CDR3: CASSPGQGGPPQHF; DNA: TGTGCCAGCAGTCCTGGACAGGGGGGACCTCCTCAGCATTTT
size: NA; D: TRBD2; J: TRBJ2-3; V: TRBV5-6; CDR3: CASSFPAGDLKRTDTQYF; DNA: TGTGCCAGCAGCTTCCCAGCGGGGGACCTGAAACGCACAGATACGCAGTATTTT
size: once; D: TRBD1; J: TRBJ1-2; V: TRBV3-1/TRBV3-2; CDR3: CASSPNPTGTGVLYGYTF; DNA: TGTGCCAGCAGCCCCAACCCTACCGGGACAGGGGTTCTCTATGGCTACACCTTC
size: NA; D: TRBD1; J: TRBJ1-1; V: TRBV11-2; CDR3: CASSAGDRIMNTEAFF; DNA: TGTGCCAGCAGCGCAGGGGACAGAATTATGAACACTGAAGCTTTCTTT
size: once; D: TRBD1; J: TRBJ2-3; V: TRBV24-1; CDR3: CATRRGQGPDTQYF; DNA: TGTGCCACCAGAAGAGGACAGGGACCAGATACGCAGTATTTT
size: once; D: NA; J: TRBJ1-2; V: TRBV30; CDR3: CAWSSPRTGRVRSYTF; DNA: TGTGCCTGGAGTTCACCACGAACCGGTCGGGTCCGGAGCTACACCTTC
size: NA; D: NA; J: TRBJ1-2; V: TRBV9; CDR3: CASSVDITNYGYTF; DNA: TGTGCCAGCAGCGTTGACATTACGAACTATGGCTACACCTTC
size: NA; D: NA; J: TRBJ1-1; V: TRBV7-2; CDR3: CASSIPRAGTEAFF; DNA: TGTGCCAGCAGCATCCCGAGAGCGGGGACTGAAGCTTTCTTT
size: NA; D: NA; J: TRBJ1-5; V: TRBV4-1; CDR3: CASSPDSEGTQHF; DNA: TGCGCCAGCAGCCCGGACAGCGAGGGGACCCAGCATTTT
size: NA; D: NA; J: TRBJ1-5; V: TRBV7-7; CDR3: CASSLADSCINQPQHF; DNA: TGTGCCAGCAGCTTGGCCGACAGCTGTATCAATCAGCCCCAGCATTTT
size: NA; D: NA; J: TRBJ1-4; V: TRBV15; CDR3: CATSHNEKLFF; DNA: TGTGCCACCAGCCATAATGAAAAACTGTTTTTT
size: NA; D: NA; J: TRBJ1-3; V: TRBV6-5; CDR3: CASSRGSSGNTIYF; DNA: TGTGCCAGCAGTAGGGGCAGCTCTGGAAACACCATATATTTT
size: NA; D: NA; J: TRBJ2-1; V: TRBV6-5; CDR3: CASSSDGAYNEQFF; DNA: TGTGCCAGCAGCAGCGATGGGGCATACAATGAGCAGTTCTTC
size: NA; D: NA; J: TRBJ1-1; V: TRBV29-1; CDR3: CSASPNGRAFF; DNA: TGCAGCGCCTCCCCTAATGGGCGCGCTTTCTTT
size: NA; D: NA; J: TRBJ2-2; V: TRBV27; CDR3: CASRPRTHNTGELFF; DNA: TGTGCCAGCAGGCCCCGGACTCATAACACCGGGGAGCTGTTTTTT
size: few; D: TRBD1; J: TRBJ2-1; V: TRBV2; CDR3: CASSTGQGAINEQFF; DNA: TGTGCCAGCAGTACAGGACAGGGGGCGATAAATGAGCAGTTCTTC
size: NA; D: NA; J: TRBJ1-4; V: TRBV11-2; CDR3: CASSPTAGGFNEKLFF; DNA: TGTGCCAGCAGCCCAACGGCGGGGGGGTTTAATGAAAAACTGTTTTTT
size: NA; D: TRBD1; J: TRBJ1-5; V: TRBV30; CDR3: CAWSVQGAGSPQHF; DNA: TGTGCCTGGAGTGTACAGGGGGCCGGTTCGCCCCAGCATTTT
size: NA; D: TRBD2; J: TRBJ2-7; V: TRBV19; CDR3: CASSISTSGGYEQYF; DNA: TGTGCCAGTAGTATATCAACTAGCGGGGGTTACGAGCAGTACTTC
size: NA; D: TRBD2; J: TRBJ2-5; V: TRBV9; CDR3: CASSASGGQETQYF; DNA: TGTGCCAGCAGCGCGAGCGGGGGACAAGAGACCCAGTACTTC
size: NA; D: TRBD1; J: TRBJ1-2; V: TRBV5-4; CDR3: CASRPTGGPGYTF; DNA: TGTGCCAGCAGGCCTACAGGGGGCCCAGGCTACACCTTC
size: NA; D: TRBD1; J: TRBJ1-1; V: TRBV6-6; CDR3: CASSSNRGLVTEAFF; DNA: TGTGCCAGCAGTTCAAACAGGGGGCTGGTCACTGAAGCTTTCTTT
size: NA; D: NA; J: TRBJ2-7; V: TRBV9; CDR3: CASSVDSGTYEQYF; DNA: TGTGCCAGCAGCGTAGATTCAGGGACCTACGAGCAGTACTTC
size: NA; D: TRBD2; J: TRBJ2-1; V: TRBV11-2; CDR3: CASSFSGTSHNEQFF; DNA: TGTGCCAGCAGCTTTTCCGGGACTAGCCACAATGAGCAGTTCTTC
size: NA; D: NA; J: TRBJ1-2; V: TRBV4-2; CDR3: CASSQDPGRTNYGYTF; DNA: TGTGCCAGCAGCCAAGATCCTGGGAGGACTAACTATGGCTACACCTTC
size: NA; D: TRBD1; J: TRBJ1-1; V: TRBV27; CDR3: CASSLSGQGAYTEAFF; DNA: TGTGCCAGCAGTTTATCGGGACAGGGGGCCTACACTGAAGCTTTCTTT
size: once; D: TRBD1; J: TRBJ2-3; V: TRBV4-1; CDR3: CASSQGTGSSDTQYF; DNA: TGCGCCAGCAGCCAAGGGACAGGGTCGTCAGATACGCAGTATTTT
size: NA; D: TRBD1; J: TRBJ1-1; V: TRBV5-1; CDR3: CASSRDRGNTEAFF; DNA: TGCGCCAGCAGCCGGGACAGGGGGAACACTGAAGCTTTCTTT
size: NA; D: NA; J: TRBJ1-2; V: TRBV3-1/TRBV3-2; CDR3: CASSAGHSNYGYTF; DNA: TGTGCCAGCAGCGCGGGCCACTCTAACTATGGCTACACCTTC
size: NA; D: NA; J: TRBJ2-3; V: TRBV19; CDR3: CASSGTGEADTQYF; DNA: TGTGCCAGTAGTGGCACGGGGGAGGCAGATACGCAGTATTTT
size: NA; D: NA; J: TRBJ2-3; V: TRBV3-1/TRBV3-2; CDR3: CASSHPRGGEVTDTQYF; DNA: TGTGCCAGCAGCCACCCTCGGGGCGGGGAGGTCACAGATACGCAGTATTTT
size: NA; D: TRBD1; J: TRBJ1-2; V: TRBV11-2; CDR3: CASSRQGLGYGYTF; DNA: TGTGCCAGCAGCAGACAGGGGTTAGGCTATGGCTACACCTTC
size: few; D: TRBD1; J: TRBJ2-2; V: TRBV29-1; CDR3: CSVGQGGHTGELFF; DNA: TGCAGCGTGGGACAGGGGGGTCACACCGGGGAGCTGTTTTTT